This TCR beta chain was observed in a study of blood T cell repertoires in COVID-19. Study in general: The samples span acute and convalescent COVID-19 from the United States, Italy and Spain. T cells, B-cell-depleted T cells, or PBMCs provided the cDNA or gDNA that served as material.

The CDR3 contains 15 residues. Per germline, CDR1 SGHNT and CDR2 YYREEE (reference sequence). Trimming shortened V by 0 bases and J by 3 bases, and 10 bases separated the two germline ends. Sequencing was performed with immunoSEQ multiplex PCR; in TCRdb, only in-frame clones are kept and a portion is missing. The table lists nearly 25,000 clones, about four fifths of them singletons, with approximately 7% in the top ten. The receptor's source is a man between 65 and 79 years old with acute or convalescent COVID-19. The sample comprised peripheral blood. The V and J genes are TRBV5-4 and TRBJ1-3; D call uncertain. In DNA, the CDR3 is TGTGCCAGCAGCTTGGGGGTGGGCATTGGAAACACCATATATTTT. Its protein product is CASSLGVGIGNTIYF.